Listed below are T cell receptor beta chains from one sample, sequenced in a study of sequential checkpoint blockade in melanoma. Here immunoSEQ multiplex PCR was the method, and the copy in TCRdb shows in-frame clones only, minus some. Here the sample spans some 3,000 clones, roughly 21% being singletons. The material was tumor tissue (inferred from file names), obtained from a patient given nivolumab and ipilimumab in sequence. These receptors all come from a human donor with melanoma. Each CDR3 is given with its conserved first and last residue. The D gene is left open where the match is weak. Rows may omit the clone size; those that give it use once, few, many or a size class.

j_call v_call clone_size d_call cdr3_nt cdr3_aa
TRBJ1-4 TRBV11-3 many - TGTGCCAGCAGCTTAGTAGTGTCGGCGCCTAATGAAAAACTGTTTTTT CASSLVVSAPNEKLFF
TRBJ1-5 TRBV28 few - TGTGCCAGCAGTTTAACCCTGGGCAGGCCTAATCAGCCCCAGCATTTT CASSLTLGRPNQPQHF
TRBJ2-3 TRBV11-3 many - TGTGCCAGCAGCTTAGGGCCAGTGCCTCTCACAGATACGCAGTATTTT CASSLGPVPLTDTQYF
TRBJ1-2 TRBV11-3 many TRBD1 TGTGCCAGCAGCTTGGAACAGGGGAACTATGGCTACACCTTC CASSLEQGNYGYTF
TRBJ2-7 TRBV28 few - TGTGCCAGCAGTAACGCGGGAAGGGGCGTCTACGAGCAGTACTTC CASSNAGRGVYEQYF
TRBJ2-5 TRBV11-3 many TRBD2 TGTGCCAGCAGTCAGGGACTAGCGGGAGGAGAGACCCAGTACTTC CASSQGLAGGETQYF
TRBJ2-1 TRBV19 - TRBD2 TGTTCGGGAGGGCCGTGGAATGAGCAGTTCTTC CSGGPWNEQFF
TRBJ1-1 TRBV11-3 many - TGTGCCAGCAGTTTAGGGGGAAAGGGCACTGAAGCTTTCTTT CASSLGGKGTEAFF
TRBJ2-3 TRBV5-1 once - TGCGCCAGCAGTGGTAGGGCCGGGCTTAGCACAGATACGCAGTATTTT CASSGRAGLSTDTQYF
TRBJ1-2 TRBV28 few - TGTGCCAGCAGTTTCCCCTGGGGGCTTAGCTATGGCTACACCTTC CASSFPWGLSYGYTF
TRBJ2-7 TRBV11-3 many TRBD2 TGTGCCAGCAGCTTGCCGGGGGGGGCCGGCTACGAGCAGTACTTC CASSLPGGAGYEQYF
TRBJ2-6 TRBV28 - - TGTGCCAGCAGCGCCGCCGGCAGGGCTCTTGGGGCCAACGTCCTGACTTTC CASSAAGRALGANVLTF
TRBJ2-1 TRBV18 - TRBD2 TGTGCCAGCTCACCACCCCCCTCGGTAGCGGGGGTTTACAATGAGCAGTTCTTC CASSPPPSVAGVYNEQFF
TRBJ2-7 TRBV6-8 few TRBD1 TGTGCCAGCAGTCCCTACGGGACAGGGGGTCCCTACGAGCAGTACTTC CASSPYGTGGPYEQYF
TRBJ1-3 TRBV28 - TRBD1 TGTGCCAGCAGTTTTTACCTAGGGACAGTAGGAAACACCATATATTTT CASSFYLGTVGNTIYF
TRBJ1-1 TRBV6-8 medium-sized TRBD1 TGTGCCAGCAGTTATGGGACGACAGGGACTATGAACACTGAAGCTTTCTTT CASSYGTTGTMNTEAFF
TRBJ1-2 TRBV6-8 few - TGTGCCAGCAGTTACTCGATCGGGGGGCAGGTCTATGGCTACACCTTC CASSYSIGGQVYGYTF
TRBJ1-2 TRBV30 - - TGTGCCTGGAGTGTACTACAGGGCCTTTCCTATGGCTACACCTTC CAWSVLQGLSYGYTF
TRBJ1-1 TRBV30 few - TGTGCCTGGAGTAACGGGTTGAACACTGAAGCTTTCTTT CAWSNGLNTEAFF
TRBJ2-5 TRBV11-3 many - TGTGCCAGCAGCCCGAGGGGGTTTCAAGAGACCCAGTACTTC CASSPRGFQETQYF
TRBJ2-5 TRBV19 - - TGTGCCAGTAGTGGGGGTTTTGAGACCCAGTACTTC CASSGGFETQYF
TRBJ1-2 TRBV5-1 few - TGCGCCAGCAGCTTGGTCCCGACAGGCTCCTCGGGGGGCTACACCTTC CASSLVPTGSSGGYTF
TRBJ2-7 TRBV19 - - TGTGCCAGTACCTCCGGGATGGGGGCTAGCTACGAGCAGTACTTC CASTSGMGASYEQYF
TRBJ2-1 TRBV18 - TRBD1 TGTGCCAGCTCACTAACGGAAGGGACAGGGGGCCACAATGAGCAGTTCTTC CASSLTEGTGGHNEQFF
TRBJ2-5 TRBV5-1 - TRBD2 TGCGCCAGCAGCTTGGGAGGGGTAGCGGGAGTAGGAGAGACCCAGTACTTC CASSLGGVAGVGETQYF
TRBJ2-1 TRBV11-3 large - TGTGCCAGCAGCCCCGCCCACCCGGGAAACAACTACAATGAGCAGTTCTTC CASSPAHPGNNYNEQFF
TRBJ1-2 TRBV6-8 few - TGTGCCAGCAGTTACTCGATCCTGGCAGGCTACACCTTC CASSYSILAGYTF
TRBJ1-1 TRBV14 once - TGTGCCAGCTCAGCACAGGGTCAAAGATTCGCTGAAGCTTTCTTT CASSAQGQRFAEAFF
TRBJ2-1 TRBV15 few - TGTGCCACCAGCAGAGATCGGGCCGGGGATGAGCAGTTCTTC CATSRDRAGDEQFF
TRBJ1-1 TRBV28 large - TGTGCCAGCAGTTTCAGGACTTCCATGAACACTGAAGCTTTCTTT CASSFRTSMNTEAFF
TRBJ2-1 TRBV6-8 - - TGTGCCAGCAGTTACGGGTCGGGGAGCTCCTACAATGAGCAGTTCTTC CASSYGSGSSYNEQFF
TRBJ2-1 TRBV12-2 many - TGTGCCAGTGATCAGCCGGGGGGCCACGACAATGAGCAGTTCTTC CASDQPGGHDNEQFF
TRBJ1-1 TRBV30 few TRBD1 TGTGCCTGGAGTGGGGGGACAGGGAAAGCTTTCTTT CAWSGGTGKAFF